This T cell receptor (beta chain) comes out of a study of cytomegalovirus exposure and HLA in healthy donors. With regard to this clone: Its antigen is still unknown.

Study conclusions and caveats: Later on, an analysis tied approximately 15,000 TCR beta sequences to HLA alleles at 0.05 false discovery rate. In a later analysis, several top co-occurrence clusters appeared linked to parvovirus B19, influenza, CMV and Epstein-Barr virus. TCR beta chain V- and J-gene trimming was linked, in a later analysis, to a missense variant in DCLRE1C.

PCR was performed using 60 Vbeta and 13 Jbeta primers. Clones were sequenced by immunoSEQ multiplex PCR, and TCRdb holds only the in-frame ones, with some missing. In the table there are approximately 150,000 clones, about four fifths of which are singletons. Unmatched junction bases numbered 7, after V lost 4 bases and J lost 1 base. Looked up from germline, CDR1 is MNHEY and CDR2 is SMNVEV (reference sequence). This CDR3 has 17 amino acids. Sequencing was carried out using PBMCs. This TCR was sampled from a man aged 30 to 45 in good health and CMV-seropositive. This rearrangement joins TRBV27 to TRBJ2-1, with 10 bases aligning to TRBD1. CDR3 sequence: CASSSNRDRGSYNEQFF. The CDR3, as DNA: TGTGCCAGCAGTTCTAACCGGGACAGGGGTTCCTACAATGAGCAGTTCTTC.